These 4 T cell receptor delta chains were sequenced from one sample in a study of DNA immune sequencing with unique molecular identifiers. Genomic DNA underwent 32-plex PCR targeting all 8 TRDV and 4 TRDJ genes. The library had 12-nucleotide UMIs introduced over about 3 barcoding cycles, then a second adapter PCR. TCRdb reran clone calling via CATT on the multiplex PCR reads. The sample carries more than 2,000 delta-chain clones, roughly an eighth recorded once. Material: gamma-delta T cells from PBMCs. Source of these receptors: a human donor in good health.

No call was made for the V gene; the J gene is TRDJ1; the DNA was not used to check the table's D call, TRDD3. The CDR3 has 25 residues. CDR3 sequence (DNA): TGTGCCTGTGACAGCCTCCTTCTTACATCCGCTTGGGAAGGTGACTGGGGGTCGTACACCGATAAACTCATCTTT. Translating it yields CACDSLLLTSAWEGDWGSYTDKLIF.

In this sample, this clone turned up a few times. A far larger clone lies a single base away; this is likely a read error. Distinct nucleotide sequences in the sample also encode this CDR3. The rearrangement joins TRDV2 to TRDJ1; D could derive from TRDD1, TRDD2 or TRDD3 (5 bases each). Trimming cost V 0 bases and J 0 bases, with 25 bases left between them. The CDR3 is made up of 20 amino acids. Germline V gives CDR1 GEAIGNYY, CDR2 EKD. The CDR3 DNA reads TGTGCCTGTGACACCGTCCCTACTGGAGGAGAAATGGGGTACACCGATAAACTCATCTTT. As protein: CACDTVPTGGEMGYTDKLIF.

The chain joins TRDV1 to TRDJ1, with a tentative D call TRDD3 (6 bases). The J gene, not given by TCRdb, was assigned here from a germline match of the nucleotide sequence. Germline V gene sequence: CDR1 TSWWSYY, CDR2 QGS. The CDR3 extends over 20 amino acids. V was shortened by 2 bases and J by 1 base, with 26 bases between the two germline ends. CDR3 bases: TGTGCTCTTGGGGAAGGTCTAAAGGGCGTCTGGGGACCCTTCACCGATAAACTCATCTTT. Translated, it gives CALGEGLKGVWGPFTDKLIF.

This clone is large (0.1 to 1%) by share. V and J are TRDV2 and TRDJ1, with 9 bases that match TRDD3. The CDR3 covers 17 residues. Looked up from germline, CDR1 is GEAIGNYY and CDR2 is EKD. Germline trimming cut 3 bases from V and 0 bases from J; bases unmatched to any gene: 10. CDR3 nucleotides: TGTGCCTGTGACTCCGTGACTGGGGGACTGTACACCGATAAACTCATCTTT. As protein: CACDSVTGGLYTDKLIF.